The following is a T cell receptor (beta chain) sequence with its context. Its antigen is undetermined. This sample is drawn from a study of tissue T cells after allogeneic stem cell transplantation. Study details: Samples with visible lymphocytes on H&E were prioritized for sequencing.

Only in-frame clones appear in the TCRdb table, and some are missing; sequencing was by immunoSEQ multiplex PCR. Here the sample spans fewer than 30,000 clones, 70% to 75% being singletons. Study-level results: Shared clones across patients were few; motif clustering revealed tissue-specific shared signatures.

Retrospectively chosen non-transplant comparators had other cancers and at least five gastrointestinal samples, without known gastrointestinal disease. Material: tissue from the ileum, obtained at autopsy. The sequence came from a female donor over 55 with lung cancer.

The chain's CDR3 is CASRGGETQYF. CDR3 sequence (DNA): TGTGCCAGCAGGGGAGGAGAGACCCAGTACTTC. The V and J genes are TRBV2 and TRBJ2-5, with D perhaps matching TRBD2 (6 bases). The V and J ends lost 6 bases and 4 bases respectively, with 6 bases between them. CDR3 length: 11 amino acids. Germline V gives CDR1 SNHLY, CDR2 FYNNEI. The full variable domain, in which reference TRBV2 and TRBJ2-5 provide the parts outside the CDR3, is EPEVTQTPSHQVTQMGQEVILRCVPISNHLYFYWYRQILGQKVEFLVSFYNNEISEKSEIFDDQFSVERPDGSNFTLKIRSTKLEDSAMYFCASRGGETQYFGPGTRLLVL.